A selection of T cell receptor beta chains follows, all from one sample in a study of beta chain features in type 1 diabetes. Generated by immunoSEQ multiplex PCR, the TCRdb table keeps only in-frame clones and is missing some. The sample includes roughly 610,000 clones, 15% to 18% of them seen just once. The sample comprised naive CD4+ T cells from blood. These receptors all stem from a man younger than 35 in good health. Both conserved end residues are part of each CDR3.

V gene | CDR3 protein
TRBV4-2 | CASSQDLGTGNLYGYTF
TRBV7-2 | CASSLGLEVIAFF
TRBV19 | CASSIRTGGAQPQHF
TRBV5-4 | CASSSRIQGTYEQYF
TRBV10-3 | CAISPLAGGSTDTQYF
TRBV2 | CASRGRTGELFF
TRBV5-1 | CASSLSEGQRRYTF
TRBV5-1 | CASSQQTAEETQYF
TRBV4-1 | CASSQEAGPFHEQYF
TRBV12-2 | CASRRPPGQGIRYEQYF
TRBV28 | CASSSPHRAQYF
TRBV7-9 | CASSLFTWKETQYF
TRBV5-1 | CASSLEVRQAISYEQYF
TRBV7-2 | CASRRTGGTNEKLFF
TRBV5-6 | CASSLTAPGISGNTIYF
TRBV19 | CAVGRTDTQYF
TRBV15 | CATSRVFPDSQYF
TRBV7-2 | CASSLQTRNTEAFF
TRBV5-1 | CASSFRTTYEQYF
TRBV18 | CASSPGLSATNEKLFF
TRBV9 | CASSDRVTAGGNTIYF
TRBV7-9 | CASSLREGWQGVNNEQFF
TRBV7-9 | CASSFGGGNTDTQYF
TRBV6-4 | CASSKRGNTEAFF
TRBV2 | CASRARGGTETQYF
TRBV4-2 | CASSPGGIGTDTQYF
TRBV27 | CASSSAGTGIYEQYF
TRBV28 | CASRRAGIGQPQHF
TRBV15 | CATSRDRVNRAFF
TRBV15 | CATSRDRVANYGYTF
TRBV30 | CAWSLGLASGTQYF
TRBV27 | CASRSSGANVLTF
TRBV14 | CASSRAKLAGDYNEQFF
TRBV13 | CASSLVGRSYEQYF
TRBV2 | CASSVDSHTDTQYF
TRBV7-2 | CASSSGQGAKIYGYTF
TRBV7-2 | CASSSAVAGGISQPQHF
TRBV4-2 | CASSQGQAYEQYF
TRBV5-1 | CASSRLSYSTGRYYEQYF
TRBV29-1 | CSVEGEGTREAFF
TRBV12-5 | CASGLTGGYNNEQFF
TRBV6-1 | CASSENQGNEQFF
TRBV7-9 | CASSLDHPRQYF
TRBV7-2 | CASSPMGSNEKLFF
TRBV30 | CAWRVGPDTQYF
TRBV11-2 | CASSRGQGLAGELFF
TRBV5-4 | CASSLRGGTEAFF